This T cell receptor beta chain was retrieved from a study of cytomegalovirus exposure and HLA in healthy donors. Findings and caveats of the study: It was 150 to 200 TCR beta chains that were listed as cytomegalovirus-associated.

Worth noting for this clone: As yet, its antigen is unknown.

Vbeta (60) and Jbeta (13) primers were used in the PCR. Generated by immunoSEQ multiplex PCR, the TCRdb table keeps only in-frame clones and is missing some. The sample lists 140,000 to 150,000 clones, roughly 79% occurring once. CDR1 and CDR2 from the germline V gene are SGHTA and FQGTGA. This CDR3 spans 13 amino acids. Deletions cut 5 bases from V and 5 bases from J, with 10 bases between. The TCR originated in an older woman in good health and CMV-seropositive. J is TRBJ2-1 and V is TRBV7-3, with D perhaps TRBD1 (6 bases). The specimen was PBMCs. CDR3 protein: CASSPGQNNEQFF. CDR3 bases: TGTGCCAGCAGCCCAGGACAGAACAATGAGCAGTTCTTC.